This TCR beta chain was retrieved from a study of shared clonotypes between healthy human individuals. TCRdb keeps only in-frame clones here, not all; method: immunoSEQ multiplex PCR. The sample lists about 490,000 clones, approximately 84% occurring once. This CDR3 region has 13 residues. Germline lookup yields CDR1 SGHAT and CDR2 FQNNGV. The V gene lost 0 bases and the J gene lost 6 bases, with 5 bases spanning the gap. This clonotype originated in a woman aged 40 to 55 in good health. Some clones in this sample may be carry-over from other donors' samples. Material: PBMCs. The chain is built from TRBV11-2 and TRBJ2-2, with D uncertain. The CDR3 sequence is CASSLDQSGELFF. CDR3 sequence (DNA): TGTGCCAGCAGCTTAGATCAATCCGGGGAGCTGTTTTTT.